The rows below give T cell receptor beta chains drawn from one sample of a study of blood T cell repertoires in COVID-19. Clones were read by immunoSEQ multiplex PCR, and TCRdb kept only the in-frame ones, dropping some. The profile shows 150,000 to 200,000 clones, roughly 82% of them singletons. Material: peripheral blood. These receptors came from a woman in her seventies with acute or convalescent COVID-19. The CDR3 runs from the conserved cysteine through the conserved F or W. Each record gives: J gene, D gene, clone size, V gene, CDR3 protein, CDR3 DNA. D genes are given only for firm matches. Size is stated for part of the rows, as once, few or many counts, or as a class when the clone is expanded.

TRBJ1-4	TRBD1	NA	TRBV7-8	CASSPRDRGLSEKLFF	TGTGCCAGCAGCCCAAGGGACAGGGGGCTGAGTGAAAAACTGTTTTTT
TRBJ1-6	NA	NA	TRBV5-8	CASSPPRDTVKTIYNSPLHF	TGTGCCAGCAGCCCGCCCCGGGACACGGTAAAGACGATTTATAATTCACCCCTCCACTTT
TRBJ2-2	NA	NA	TRBV4-1	CASSQEPSTGELFF	TGCGCCAGCAGCCAAGAACCCAGCACCGGGGAGCTGTTTTTT
TRBJ1-2	NA	NA	TRBV2	CASSLDSYGYTF	TGTGCCAGCAGTCTTGACAGCTATGGCTACACCTTC
TRBJ2-7	TRBD1	NA	TRBV2	CASSEGRQGPYEQYF	TGTGCCAGCAGTGAGGGGAGACAGGGGCCCTACGAGCAGTACTTC
TRBJ2-5	NA	once	TRBV11-2	CASSSQFGREETQYF	TGTGCCAGCAGCTCCCAGTTTGGCAGGGAAGAGACCCAGTACTTC
TRBJ2-3	NA	NA	TRBV3-1/TRBV3-2	CASSQGGGRVTDTQYF	TGTGCCAGCAGCCAAGGAGGCGGCAGGGTCACAGATACGCAGTATTTT
TRBJ2-5	TRBD1	NA	TRBV20-1	CSARDRDREYF	TGCAGTGCTAGAGATCGGGACAGAGAGTACTTC
TRBJ2-7	NA	NA	TRBV3-1/TRBV3-2	CASSSTGRDEQYF	TGTGCCAGCAGCTCTACAGGACGGGACGAGCAGTACTTC
TRBJ2-3	NA	once	TRBV6-1	CASSPTRAGTDTQYF	TGTGCCAGCAGTCCGACTAGGGCTGGCACAGATACGCAGTATTTT
TRBJ2-7	TRBD2	NA	TRBV14	CASSQLRGNSYEQYF	TGTGCCAGCAGCCAACTGCGGGGGAACTCCTACGAGCAGTACTTC
TRBJ2-3	NA	NA	TRBV9	CASSPFGGDQSTDTQYF	TGTGCCAGCAGCCCGTTTGGCGGGGACCAGAGTACAGATACGCAGTATTTT
TRBJ1-1	TRBD1	once	TRBV27	CASSLRTGTNTEAFF	TGTGCCAGCAGTTTAAGGACAGGGACGAACACTGAAGCTTTCTTT
TRBJ1-5	TRBD1	NA	TRBV6-2/TRBV6-3	CASSYSRGQGSQPQHF	TGTGCCAGCAGTTACTCGAGGGGACAGGGCAGTCAGCCCCAGCATTTT
TRBJ1-1	NA	NA	TRBV18	CASSSGENTEAFF	TGTGCCAGCTCGTCAGGGGAGAACACTGAAGCTTTCTTT
TRBJ2-7	TRBD2	NA	TRBV5-1	CASSSGLGSYEQYF	TGCGCCAGCAGCTCCGGACTAGGTAGCTACGAGCAGTACTTC
TRBJ2-2	NA	NA	TRBV4-1	CASSQGQANTGELFF	TGCGCCAGCAGCCAAGGACAGGCGAACACCGGGGAGCTGTTTTTT
TRBJ1-2	TRBD1	NA	TRBV19	CASNPMTGTYGYTF	TGTGCCAGTAACCCAATGACAGGGACCTATGGCTACACCTTC
TRBJ1-5	TRBD1	NA	TRBV27	CASSSRGRVQPQHF	TGTGCCAGCAGTTCCAGGGGGCGCGTGCAGCCCCAGCATTTT
TRBJ1-4	TRBD1	NA	TRBV28	CASSGLGTGLSRGEKLFF	TGTGCCAGCAGTGGACTCGGGACAGGGCTTTCGCGAGGTGAAAAACTGTTTTTT
TRBJ1-1	NA	few	TRBV2	CASSAEGREAFF	TGTGCCAGCAGTGCGGAGGGACGCGAAGCTTTCTTT
TRBJ1-2	TRBD1	few	TRBV4-1	CASSQNTGTAYGYTF	TGCGCCAGCAGCCAAAATACGGGGACAGCATATGGCTACACCTTC
TRBJ2-7	TRBD1	few	TRBV11-2	CASSQDRTSYEQYF	TGTGCCAGCAGCCAGGACAGGACCTCCTACGAGCAGTACTTC
TRBJ2-6	NA	NA	TRBV7-2	CASSLAGPANVLTF	TGTGCCAGCAGCTTAGCTGGGCCCGCCAACGTCCTGACTTTC
TRBJ2-1	TRBD1	NA	TRBV11-3	CASSPVTGGDSYNEQFF	TGTGCCAGCAGTCCAGTGACAGGGGGAGACTCCTACAATGAGCAGTTCTTC
TRBJ2-3	TRBD1	NA	TRBV7-2	CASSDGTGRTDTQYF	TGTGCCAGCAGCGACGGGACAGGGAGGACAGATACGCAGTATTTT
TRBJ2-3	NA	NA	TRBV6-2/TRBV6-3	CASSYVRDTQYF	TGTGCCAGCAGTTACGTTCGTGATACGCAGTATTTT
TRBJ1-1	NA	NA	TRBV12-3/TRBV12-4	CASTRQDNTEAFF	TGTGCCAGCACCCGACAGGATAACACTGAAGCTTTCTTT
TRBJ1-1	NA	few	TRBV5-1	CASSLSGTKMNTEAFF	TGCGCCAGCAGCTTGTCCGGGACAAAAATGAACACTGAAGCTTTCTTT
TRBJ2-2	NA	few	TRBV5-1	CASSLAQNTGELFF	TGCGCCAGCAGCTTGGCACAAAACACCGGGGAGCTGTTTTTT
TRBJ1-1	TRBD1	NA	TRBV5-1	CASSELGQVNTEAFF	TGCGCCAGCAGTGAATTGGGACAGGTGAACACTGAAGCTTTCTTT
TRBJ1-1	NA	NA	TRBV9	CASSASPKTVNTEAFF	TGTGCCAGCAGCGCCTCCCCCAAGACAGTTAACACTGAAGCTTTCTTT
TRBJ2-1	TRBD2	NA	TRBV28	CASSPTSGRLYNEQFF	TGTGCCAGCAGTCCCACTAGCGGGAGGCTCTACAATGAGCAGTTCTTC
TRBJ2-1	NA	few	TRBV5-1	CASSFVGSGVNEQFF	TGCGCCAGCAGCTTTGTGGGGTCAGGGGTCAATGAGCAGTTCTTC
TRBJ1-4	TRBD1	NA	TRBV27	CASSSTGGDEKLFF	TGTGCCAGCAGTTCCACAGGGGGGGATGAAAAACTGTTTTTT
TRBJ1-4	NA	few	TRBV15	CATSRGIMGHDATNEKLFF	TGTGCCACCAGCAGGGGAATTATGGGACACGATGCAACTAATGAAAAACTGTTTTTT
TRBJ1-1	NA	NA	TRBV19	CASIPRRPTEAFF	TGTGCCAGTATCCCTAGGAGGCCCACTGAAGCTTTCTTT
TRBJ2-4	TRBD2	NA	TRBV28	CASSSWASGGASNIQYF	TGTGCCAGCAGCTCTTGGGCTAGCGGGGGAGCGTCAAACATTCAGTACTTC
TRBJ1-1	NA	NA	TRBV3-1/TRBV3-2	CASSQEDIGTTEAFF	TGTGCCAGCAGCCAAGAAGACATTGGGACAACTGAAGCTTTCTTT
TRBJ2-2	TRBD2	NA	TRBV18	CASSPPGGSTTGELFF	TGTGCCAGCTCACCACCAGGCGGGAGTACAACCGGGGAGCTGTTTTTT
TRBJ2-7	NA	NA	TRBV12-3/TRBV12-4	CASSSQGYEQYF	TGTGCCAGCAGTTCACAGGGCTACGAGCAGTACTTC
TRBJ2-5	TRBD1	once	TRBV7-6	CASSSGQGYQETQYF	TGTGCCAGCAGCTCCGGACAGGGGTACCAAGAGACCCAGTACTTC
TRBJ2-1	TRBD1	few	TRBV6-2/TRBV6-3	CASRPRTGFAYNEQFF	TGTGCCAGCAGGCCTCGGACAGGGTTTGCGTACAATGAGCAGTTCTTC
TRBJ1-1	TRBD1	NA	TRBV28	CASSLMTGSTEAFF	TGTGCCAGCAGTTTGATGACAGGGAGCACTGAAGCTTTCTTT